This TCR beta chain was profiled in a study of blood T cell repertoires in COVID-19. Study at large: COVID-19 samples, acute and convalescent, were from the United States, Italy and Spain.

Clinical history as reported by participants underpinned cohort assignment. Germline V gene lookup returns CDR1 MDHEN and CDR2 SYDVKM. There are 14 residues in the CDR3. Trimming removed 5 bases at V and 5 bases at J, with 16 bases between. As originally analysed: The authors estimated nucleated cell counts from reference gene primer amplification. Method: immunoSEQ multiplex PCR; TCRdb's copy keeps in-frame clones and lacks some. That table supplies the V and J calls and clone size; D and trimming were determined from the DNA. This sample has about 310,000 clones, with less than 85% found just once. This TCR came from a woman aged 25 to 39 who had been exposed to COVID-19. The V and J genes are TRBV28 and TRBJ2-7; the D gene is possibly TRBD1 (6 bases). The specimen was PBMCs or T cells enriched from blood (not recorded which). The DNA of the CDR3 is TGTGCCAGCAGTCCCCCTCTACAGGGTCACGAGCAGTACTTC. Residues: CASSPPLQGHEQYF.